Listed below are T cell receptor beta chains from one sample, sequenced in a study of post-analysis software for immune sequencing data. TCRdb called the PCR reads again in MiXCR, with one record for every CDR3 protein. The sample shows 500,000 to 600,000 distinct CDR3 sequences, around 44% of them seen only once. The specimen sequenced was blood. The receptors stem from a girl aged 5-17 years with multiple sclerosis. CDR3s include the opening cysteine and the closing phenylalanine or tryptophan. The D gene is left open where the match is weak.

CDR3: CASSVALRAHSGYGYTF; D: NA; V: TRBV9
CDR3: CASSLPGALYEQYF; D: NA; V: TRBV7-9
CDR3: CSAPTDGRRYNEQFF; D: NA; V: TRBV20-1
CDR3: CASSSQTGTQETQYF; D: NA; V: TRBV5-1
CDR3: CASRPSSGGGQYF; D: TRBD2; V: TRBV3-1
CDR3: CASSKYGQGASHEQYF; D: TRBD1; V: TRBV7-2
CDR3: CASSPQGRPGEQFF; D: NA; V: TRBV12-3/TRBV12-4
CDR3: CASSSGSSHEQYF; D: NA; V: TRBV5-1
CDR3: CASSSSENGYTF; D: NA; V: TRBV12-3/TRBV12-4
CDR3: CASRAAQREGAYEQYF; D: TRBD2; V: TRBV12-3/TRBV12-4
CDR3: CASSVSYRDIKDDEQFF; D: NA; V: TRBV12-3/TRBV12-4
CDR3: CASSSEGADTQYF; D: NA; V: TRBV11-3
CDR3: CASSAQRVDEQFF; D: NA; V: TRBV12-3/TRBV12-4
CDR3: CSARGGQGLRMDTQYF; D: TRBD1; V: TRBV20-1
CDR3: CSASIEGTGNQPQHF; D: NA; V: TRBV20-1
CDR3: CSVYGGLGVQFF; D: NA; V: TRBV29-1
CDR3: CASRSSVETYEQYF; D: NA; V: TRBV5-1
CDR3: CASSFGVRTDTQYF; D: NA; V: TRBV5-1
CDR3: CASSRSLSGASVLTF; D: NA; V: TRBV3-1
CDR3: CASGGSVIEETQYF; D: NA; V: TRBV6-5
CDR3: CASSLNFVTGEDGNEQFF; D: TRBD1; V: TRBV6-1
CDR3: CASSLEALTGPYNEQFF; D: TRBD1; V: TRBV5-5
CDR3: CASSLEGRLYSRETQYF; D: NA; V: TRBV11-2
CDR3: CASSRTSALRETQYF; D: TRBD2; V: TRBV12-3/TRBV12-4
CDR3: CASSLVSGSNQPQHF; D: NA; V: TRBV5-1
CDR3: CSVERGAGQPQHF; D: NA; V: TRBV29-1
CDR3: CSAIAGTSGYNEQFF; D: TRBD2; V: TRBV20-1
CDR3: CSVEDQVPYEQYF; D: NA; V: TRBV29-1
CDR3: CAIKREATEAFF; D: NA; V: TRBV10-3
CDR3: CSAWRGNTEAFF; D: NA; V: TRBV20-1
CDR3: CASSQADRGLETQYF; D: TRBD1; V: TRBV14